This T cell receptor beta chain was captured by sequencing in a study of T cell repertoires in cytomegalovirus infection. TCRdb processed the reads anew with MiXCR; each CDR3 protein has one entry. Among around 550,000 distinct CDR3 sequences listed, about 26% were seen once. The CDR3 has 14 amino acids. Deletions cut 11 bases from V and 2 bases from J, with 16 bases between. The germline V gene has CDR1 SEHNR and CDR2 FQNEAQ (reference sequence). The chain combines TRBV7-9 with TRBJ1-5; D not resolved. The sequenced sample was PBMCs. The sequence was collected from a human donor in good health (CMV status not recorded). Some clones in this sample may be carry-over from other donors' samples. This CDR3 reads CAGIGRRGNQPQHF. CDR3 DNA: TGTGCCGGGATCGGGAGACGGGGCAATCAGCCCCAGCATTTT.